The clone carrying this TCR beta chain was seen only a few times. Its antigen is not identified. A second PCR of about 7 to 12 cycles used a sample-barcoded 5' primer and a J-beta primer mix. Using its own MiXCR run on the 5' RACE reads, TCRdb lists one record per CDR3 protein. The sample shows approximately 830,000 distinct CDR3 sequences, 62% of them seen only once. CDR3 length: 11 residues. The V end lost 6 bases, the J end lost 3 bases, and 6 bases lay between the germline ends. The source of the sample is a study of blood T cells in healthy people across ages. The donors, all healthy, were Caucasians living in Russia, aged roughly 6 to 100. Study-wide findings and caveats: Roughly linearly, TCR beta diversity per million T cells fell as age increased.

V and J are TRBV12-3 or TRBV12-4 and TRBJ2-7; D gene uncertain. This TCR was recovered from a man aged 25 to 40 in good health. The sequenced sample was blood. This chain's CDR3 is CASRNYYEQYF. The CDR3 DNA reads TGTGCCAGCAGAAATTACTACGAGCAGTACTTC.